The clone carrying this T cell receptor (beta chain) came up once. What it binds is not known. TCRbeta libraries averaged around 37,000 productive templates per sample. Generated by immunoSEQ multiplex PCR, the TCRdb table keeps only in-frame clones and is missing some. Of around 3,700 clones in the sample, roughly 82% are singletons; the top ten hold 87%. CDR3 size: 15 residues. Germline V gene lookup returns CDR1 SGHRS and CDR2 YFSETQ. V lost 7 bases to trimming and J lost 3 bases; unmatched junction nucleotides: 7. The data belong to a study of STAT3 mutations in large granular lymphocyte leukemia. Findings and limits, study-wide: In T-cell large granular lymphocyte leukemia, about half of patients showed multiple immunodominant subclonotypes. In about 30% of the 18 patients, new TCR clonotypes emerged after therapy.

The source is a boy aged 5-17 years with T-cell large granular lymphocyte leukemia. Some clones in this sample may be carry-over from other donors' samples. This rearrangement joins TRBV5-1 to TRBJ1-3, with 10 bases identical to TRBD1. The sequencing sample was made of peripheral blood mononuclear cells. The CDR3 sequence is CASRWTGGSGNTIYF. CDR3 nucleotides: TGCGCCAGCCGTTGGACAGGGGGAAGTGGAAACACCATATATTTT.